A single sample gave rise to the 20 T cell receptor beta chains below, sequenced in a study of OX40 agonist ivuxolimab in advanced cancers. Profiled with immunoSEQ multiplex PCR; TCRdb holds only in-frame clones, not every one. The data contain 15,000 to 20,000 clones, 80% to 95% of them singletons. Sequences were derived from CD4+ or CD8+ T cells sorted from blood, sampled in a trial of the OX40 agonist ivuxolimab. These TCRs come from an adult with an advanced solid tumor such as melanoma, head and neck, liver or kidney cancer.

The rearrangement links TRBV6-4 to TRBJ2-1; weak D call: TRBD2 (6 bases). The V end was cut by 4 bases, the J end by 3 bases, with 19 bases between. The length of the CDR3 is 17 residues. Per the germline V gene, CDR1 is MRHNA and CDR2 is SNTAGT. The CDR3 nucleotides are TGTGCCAGCAGTGCCCTGGTCGGAGCGGGCCACTACAATGAGCAGTTCTTC. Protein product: CASSALVGAGHYNEQFF.

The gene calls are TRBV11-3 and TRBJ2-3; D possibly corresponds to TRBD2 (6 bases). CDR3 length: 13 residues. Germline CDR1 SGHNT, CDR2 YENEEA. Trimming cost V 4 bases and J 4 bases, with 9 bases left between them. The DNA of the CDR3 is TGTGCCAGCAGCTCGGGGGAGGCAGATACGCAGTATTTT. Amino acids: CASSSGEADTQYF.

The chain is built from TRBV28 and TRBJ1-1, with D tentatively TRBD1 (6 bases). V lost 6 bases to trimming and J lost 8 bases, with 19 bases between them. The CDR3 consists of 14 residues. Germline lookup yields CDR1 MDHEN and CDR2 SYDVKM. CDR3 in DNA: TGTGCCAGCAGCTTACTAGGGGGTTTGGGGGAAGCTTTCTTT. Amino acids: CASSLLGGLGEAFF.

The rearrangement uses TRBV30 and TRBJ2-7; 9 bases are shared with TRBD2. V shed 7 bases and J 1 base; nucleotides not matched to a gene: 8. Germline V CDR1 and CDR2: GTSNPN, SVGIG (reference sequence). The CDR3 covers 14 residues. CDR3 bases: TGTGCCTCGGCCCCCCTAGCGGGGTCCTACGAGCAGTACTTC. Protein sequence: CASAPLAGSYEQYF.

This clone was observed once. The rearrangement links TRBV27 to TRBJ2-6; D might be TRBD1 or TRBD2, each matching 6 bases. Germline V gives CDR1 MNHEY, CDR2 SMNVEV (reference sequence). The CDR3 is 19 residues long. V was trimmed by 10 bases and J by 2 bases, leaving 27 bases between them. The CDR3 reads CATQFISGATPPGANVLTF. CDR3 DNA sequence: TGTGCCACCCAGTTTATATCGGGGGCTACCCCCCCTGGGGCCAACGTCCTGACTTTC.

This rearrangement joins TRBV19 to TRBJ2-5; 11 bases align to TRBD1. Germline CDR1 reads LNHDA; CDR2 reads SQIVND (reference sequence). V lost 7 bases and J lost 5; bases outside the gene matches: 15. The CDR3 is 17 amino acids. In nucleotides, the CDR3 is TGTGCCAGTACCGGCTCCGGCGGGACAGGGGGAGGTGAGACCCAGTACTTC. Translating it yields CASTGSGGTGGGETQYF.

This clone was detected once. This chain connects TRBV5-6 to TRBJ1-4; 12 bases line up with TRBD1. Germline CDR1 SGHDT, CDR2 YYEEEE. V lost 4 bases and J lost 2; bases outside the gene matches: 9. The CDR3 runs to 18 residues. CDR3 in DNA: TGTGCCAGCAGCGTCGGGACAGGGGGCGCGGGTACTAATGAAAAACTGTTTTTT. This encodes CASSVGTGGAGTNEKLFF. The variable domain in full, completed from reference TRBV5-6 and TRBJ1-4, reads DAGVTQSPTHLIKTRGQQVTLRCSPKSGHDTVSWYQQALGQGPQFIFQYYEEEERQRGNFPDRFSGHQFPNYSSELNVNALLLGDSALYLCASSVGTGGAGTNEKLFFGSGTQLSVL.

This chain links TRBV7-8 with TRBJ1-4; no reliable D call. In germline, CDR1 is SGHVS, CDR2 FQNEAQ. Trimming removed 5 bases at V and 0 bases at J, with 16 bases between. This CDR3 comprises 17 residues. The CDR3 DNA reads TGTGCCAGCAGCCCCCGGGCGGGGATCTCAACTAATGAAAAACTGTTTTTT. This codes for CASSPRAGISTNEKLFF.

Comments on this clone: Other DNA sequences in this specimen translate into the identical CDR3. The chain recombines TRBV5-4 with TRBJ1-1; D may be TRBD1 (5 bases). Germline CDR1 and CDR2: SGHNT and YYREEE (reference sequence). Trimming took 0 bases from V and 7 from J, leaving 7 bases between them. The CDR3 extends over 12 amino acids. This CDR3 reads CASSLGGREAFF. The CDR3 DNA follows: TGTGCCAGCAGCTTGGGGGGACGTGAAGCTTTCTTT.

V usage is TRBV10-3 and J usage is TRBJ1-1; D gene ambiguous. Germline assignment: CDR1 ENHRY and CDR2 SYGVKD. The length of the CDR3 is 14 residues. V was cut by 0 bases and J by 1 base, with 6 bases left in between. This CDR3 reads CAISESVQNTEAFF. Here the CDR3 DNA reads TGTGCCATCAGTGAGTCGGTACAGAACACTGAAGCTTTCTTT.

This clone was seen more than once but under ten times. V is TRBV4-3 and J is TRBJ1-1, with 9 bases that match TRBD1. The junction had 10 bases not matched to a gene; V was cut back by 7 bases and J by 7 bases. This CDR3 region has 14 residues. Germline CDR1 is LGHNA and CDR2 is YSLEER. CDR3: CASTSRTGEDEAFF. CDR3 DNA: TGCGCCAGCACTTCGAGGACAGGGGAGGATGAAGCTTTCTTT.

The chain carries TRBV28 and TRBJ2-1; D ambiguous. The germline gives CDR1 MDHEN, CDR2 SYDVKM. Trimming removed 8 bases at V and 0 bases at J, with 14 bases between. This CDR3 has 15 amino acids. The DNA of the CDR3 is TGTGCCAGCTCACCCCGCAGGAGCTCCTACAATGAGCAGTTCTTC. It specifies CASSPRRSSYNEQFF.

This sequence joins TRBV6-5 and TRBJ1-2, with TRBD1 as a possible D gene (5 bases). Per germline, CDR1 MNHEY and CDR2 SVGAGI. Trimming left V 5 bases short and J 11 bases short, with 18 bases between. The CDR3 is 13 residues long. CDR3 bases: TGTGCCAGCAGTCCCCCTGGGGCATTGGGGTACACCTTC. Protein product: CASSPPGALGYTF.

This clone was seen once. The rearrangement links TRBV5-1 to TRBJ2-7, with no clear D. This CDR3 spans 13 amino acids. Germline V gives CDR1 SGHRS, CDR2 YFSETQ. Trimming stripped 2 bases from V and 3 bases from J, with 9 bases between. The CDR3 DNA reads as TGCGCCAGCAGCTTTATTCCTAACTACGAGCAGTACTTC. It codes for CASSFIPNYEQYF.

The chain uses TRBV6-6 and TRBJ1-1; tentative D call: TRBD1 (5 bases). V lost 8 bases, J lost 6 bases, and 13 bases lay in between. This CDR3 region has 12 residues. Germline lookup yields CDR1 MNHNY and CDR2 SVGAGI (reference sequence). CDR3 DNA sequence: TGTGCCAGCTCCACAGGAAGAGCTGAAGCTTTCTTT. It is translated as CASSTGRAEAFF.

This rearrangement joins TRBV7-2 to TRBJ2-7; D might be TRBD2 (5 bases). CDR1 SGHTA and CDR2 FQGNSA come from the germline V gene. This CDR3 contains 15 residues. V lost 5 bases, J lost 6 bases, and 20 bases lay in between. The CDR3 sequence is CASSPLLGFSLEQYF. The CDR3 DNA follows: TGTGCCAGCAGCCCCCTACTAGGGTTTTCACTCGAGCAGTACTTC.

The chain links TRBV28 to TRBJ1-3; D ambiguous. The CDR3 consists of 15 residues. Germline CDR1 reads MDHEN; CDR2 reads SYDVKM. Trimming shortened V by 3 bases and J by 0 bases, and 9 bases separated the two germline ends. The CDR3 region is CASSFAKYSGNTIYF. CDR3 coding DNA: TGTGCCAGCAGTTTCGCCAAGTACTCTGGAAACACCATATATTTT.

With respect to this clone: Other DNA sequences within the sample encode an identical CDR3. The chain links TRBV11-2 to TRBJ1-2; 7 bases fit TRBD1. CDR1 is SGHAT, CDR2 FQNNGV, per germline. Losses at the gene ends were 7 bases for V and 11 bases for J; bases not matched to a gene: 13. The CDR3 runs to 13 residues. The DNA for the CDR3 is TGTGCCAGCAAAAGGGGTCGGCAGGGGGTTTACACCTTC. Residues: CASKRGRQGVYTF.

The CDR3 loop is CASSLSTGTYEQYF. The CDR3 DNA sequence: TGTGCCAGCAGTTTGTCTACAGGGACGTACGAGCAGTACTTC. The chain uses TRBV28 and TRBJ2-7; TRBD1 might be the D (6 bases). CDR1 MDHEN and CDR2 SYDVKM come from the germline V gene. The CDR3 spans 14 residues. Trimming removed 3 bases from V and 4 bases from J, with 13 bases in between.

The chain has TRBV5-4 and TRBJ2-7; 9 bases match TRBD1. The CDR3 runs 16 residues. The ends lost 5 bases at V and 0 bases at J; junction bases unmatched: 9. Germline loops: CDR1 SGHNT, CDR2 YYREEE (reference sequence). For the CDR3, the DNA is TGTGCCAGCAGAAACACCGGGACAGGGATCTCCTACGAGCAGTACTTC. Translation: CASRNTGTGISYEQYF.